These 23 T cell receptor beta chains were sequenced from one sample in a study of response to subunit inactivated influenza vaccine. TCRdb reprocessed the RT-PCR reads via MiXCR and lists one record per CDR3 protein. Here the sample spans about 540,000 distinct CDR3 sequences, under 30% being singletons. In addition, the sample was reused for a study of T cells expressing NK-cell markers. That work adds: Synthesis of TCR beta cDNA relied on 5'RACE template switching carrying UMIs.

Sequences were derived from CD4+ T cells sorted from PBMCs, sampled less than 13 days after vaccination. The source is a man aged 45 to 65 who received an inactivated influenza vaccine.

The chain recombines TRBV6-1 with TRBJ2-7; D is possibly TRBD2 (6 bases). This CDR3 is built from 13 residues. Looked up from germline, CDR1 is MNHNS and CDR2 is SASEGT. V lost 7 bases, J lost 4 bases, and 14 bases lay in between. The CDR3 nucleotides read TGTGCCAGCAAACGGACTAATCTTTACGAGCAGTACTTC. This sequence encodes CASKRTNLYEQYF.

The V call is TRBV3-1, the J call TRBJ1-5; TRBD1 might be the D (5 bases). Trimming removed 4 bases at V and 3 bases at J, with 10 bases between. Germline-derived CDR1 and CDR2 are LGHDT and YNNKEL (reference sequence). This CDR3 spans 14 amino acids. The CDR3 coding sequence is TGTGCCAGCAGCCGCGACAGAATCAATCAGCCCCAGCATTTT. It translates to CASSRDRINQPQHF.

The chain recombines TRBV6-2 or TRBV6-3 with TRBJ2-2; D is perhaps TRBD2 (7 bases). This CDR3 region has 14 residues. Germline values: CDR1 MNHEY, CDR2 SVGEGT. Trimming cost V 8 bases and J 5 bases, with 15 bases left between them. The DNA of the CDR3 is TGTGCCAGCTCGTGGGGGGGCAGAACCGGGGAGCTGTTTTTT. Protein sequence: CASSWGGRTGELFF.

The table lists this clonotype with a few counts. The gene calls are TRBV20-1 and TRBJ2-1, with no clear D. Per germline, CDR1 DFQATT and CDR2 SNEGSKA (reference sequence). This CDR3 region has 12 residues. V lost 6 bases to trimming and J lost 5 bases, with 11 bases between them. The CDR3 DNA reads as TGCAGTGCCATATCAAAAAACAATGAGCAGTTCTTC. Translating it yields CSAISKNNEQFF.

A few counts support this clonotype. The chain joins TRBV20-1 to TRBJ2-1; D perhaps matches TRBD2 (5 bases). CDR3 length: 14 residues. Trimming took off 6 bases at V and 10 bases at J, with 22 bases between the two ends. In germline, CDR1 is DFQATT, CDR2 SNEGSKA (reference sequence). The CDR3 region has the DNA TGCAGTGCCCCCGCCGGGGTGACCCCTGGGGAGCAGTTCTTC. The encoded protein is CSAPAGVTPGEQFF.

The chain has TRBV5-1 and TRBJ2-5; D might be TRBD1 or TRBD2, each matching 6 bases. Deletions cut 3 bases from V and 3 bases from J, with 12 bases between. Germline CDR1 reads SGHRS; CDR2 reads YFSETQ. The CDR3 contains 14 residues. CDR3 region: CASSSRGPEETQYF. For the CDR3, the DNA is TGCGCCAGCAGCTCTCGGGGGCCCGAAGAGACCCAGTACTTC.

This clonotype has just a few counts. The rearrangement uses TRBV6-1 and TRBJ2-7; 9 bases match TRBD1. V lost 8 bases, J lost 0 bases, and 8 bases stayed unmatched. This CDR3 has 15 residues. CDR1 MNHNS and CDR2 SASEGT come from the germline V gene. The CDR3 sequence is CASQAGTGNSYEQYF. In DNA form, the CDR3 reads TGTGCCAGCCAAGCCGGGACAGGGAACTCCTACGAGCAGTACTTC.

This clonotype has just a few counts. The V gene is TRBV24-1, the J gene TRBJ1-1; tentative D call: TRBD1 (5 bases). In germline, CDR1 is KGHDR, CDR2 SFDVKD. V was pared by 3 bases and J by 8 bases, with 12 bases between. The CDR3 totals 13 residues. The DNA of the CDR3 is TGTGCCACCAGTGATCATTACCGGGGCGAAGCTTTCTTT. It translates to CATSDHYRGEAFF.

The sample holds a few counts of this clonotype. CDR3 protein: CSATGLAGQETQYF. For the CDR3, the DNA is TGCAGTGCTACTGGACTAGCGGGTCAGGAGACCCAGTACTTC. The chain recombines TRBV20-1 with TRBJ2-5, with 11 bases aligning to TRBD2. V was clipped by 4 bases and J by 5 bases; unmatched bases: 6. Germline loops: CDR1 DFQATT, CDR2 SNEGSKA (reference sequence). The length of the CDR3 is 14 residues.

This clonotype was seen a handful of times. The CDR3 sequence: CASTLIPGETEAFF. CDR3 nucleotide sequence: TGTGCCAGCACCCTTATCCCCGGCGAGACTGAAGCTTTCTTT. The genes are TRBV12-3 or TRBV12-4 and TRBJ1-1, with D hard to call. V shed 7 bases and J shed 5 bases, with 17 bases lying between them. The CDR3 is made up of 14 amino acids.

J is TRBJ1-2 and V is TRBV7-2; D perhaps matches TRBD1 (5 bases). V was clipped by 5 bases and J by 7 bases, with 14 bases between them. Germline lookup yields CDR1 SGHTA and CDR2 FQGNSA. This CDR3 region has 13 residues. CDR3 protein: CASSPGPGPGYTF. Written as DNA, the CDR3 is TGTGCCAGCAGCCCGGGACCAGGGCCTGGCTACACCTTC.

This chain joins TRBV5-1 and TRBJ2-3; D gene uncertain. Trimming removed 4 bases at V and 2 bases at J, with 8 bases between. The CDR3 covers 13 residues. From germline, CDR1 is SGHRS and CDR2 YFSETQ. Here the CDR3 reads CASSTGNTDTQYF. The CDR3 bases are TGCGCCAGCAGCACTGGCAACACAGATACGCAGTATTTT.

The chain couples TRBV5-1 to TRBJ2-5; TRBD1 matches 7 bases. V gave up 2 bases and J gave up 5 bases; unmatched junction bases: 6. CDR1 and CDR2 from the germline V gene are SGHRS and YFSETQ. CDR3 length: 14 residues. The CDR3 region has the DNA TGCGCCAGCAGCTTAGTAGGGGGCCGGGAGACCCAGTACTTC. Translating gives CASSLVGGRETQYF.

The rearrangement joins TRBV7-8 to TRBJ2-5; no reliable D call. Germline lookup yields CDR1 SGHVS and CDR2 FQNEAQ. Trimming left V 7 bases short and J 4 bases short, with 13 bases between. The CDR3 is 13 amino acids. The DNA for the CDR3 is TGTGCCAGCACTCGTAGGGAAGGAGAGACCCAGTACTTC. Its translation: CASTRREGETQYF.

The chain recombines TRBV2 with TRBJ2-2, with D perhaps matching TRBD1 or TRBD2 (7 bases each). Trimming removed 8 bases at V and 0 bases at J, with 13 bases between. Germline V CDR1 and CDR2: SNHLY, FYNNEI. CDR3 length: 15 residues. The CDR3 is CASAGDRANTGELFF. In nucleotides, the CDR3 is TGTGCCAGCGCGGGGGACAGAGCGAACACCGGGGAGCTGTTTTTT.

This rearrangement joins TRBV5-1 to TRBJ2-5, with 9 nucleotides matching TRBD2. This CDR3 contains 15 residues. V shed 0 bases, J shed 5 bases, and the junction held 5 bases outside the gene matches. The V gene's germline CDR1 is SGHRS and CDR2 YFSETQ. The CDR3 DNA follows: TGCGCCAGCAGCTTGGGCGGGGGGGCGTCCGAGACCCAGTACTTC. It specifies CASSLGGGASETQYF.

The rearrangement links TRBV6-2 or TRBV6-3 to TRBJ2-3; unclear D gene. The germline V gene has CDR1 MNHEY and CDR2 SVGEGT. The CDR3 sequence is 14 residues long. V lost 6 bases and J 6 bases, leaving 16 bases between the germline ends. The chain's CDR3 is CASRRGPRTDTQYF. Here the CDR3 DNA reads TGTGCCAGCAGACGCGGACCCCGAACGGATACGCAGTATTTT.

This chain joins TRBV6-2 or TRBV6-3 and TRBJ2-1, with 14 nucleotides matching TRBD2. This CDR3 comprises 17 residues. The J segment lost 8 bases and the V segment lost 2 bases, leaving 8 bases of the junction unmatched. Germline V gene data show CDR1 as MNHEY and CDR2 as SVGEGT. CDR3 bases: TGTGCCAGCAGTTACCGGACTAGCGGGGGGTTCGCGTATGAGCAGTTCTTC. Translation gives CASSYRTSGGFAYEQFF.

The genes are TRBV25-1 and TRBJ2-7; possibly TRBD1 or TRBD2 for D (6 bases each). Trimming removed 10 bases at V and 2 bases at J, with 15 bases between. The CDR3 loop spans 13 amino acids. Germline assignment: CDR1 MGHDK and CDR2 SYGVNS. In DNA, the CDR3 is TGTGCCACGACAGAGGGGGGAGCCTACGAGCAGTACTTC. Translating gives CATTEGGAYEQYF.

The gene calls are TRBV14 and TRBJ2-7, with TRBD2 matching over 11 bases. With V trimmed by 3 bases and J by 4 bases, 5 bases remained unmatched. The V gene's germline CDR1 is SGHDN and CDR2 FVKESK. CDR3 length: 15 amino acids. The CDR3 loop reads CASSHTSGRFYEQYF. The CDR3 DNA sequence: TGTGCCAGCAGCCATACTAGCGGGAGATTTTACGAGCAGTACTTC.

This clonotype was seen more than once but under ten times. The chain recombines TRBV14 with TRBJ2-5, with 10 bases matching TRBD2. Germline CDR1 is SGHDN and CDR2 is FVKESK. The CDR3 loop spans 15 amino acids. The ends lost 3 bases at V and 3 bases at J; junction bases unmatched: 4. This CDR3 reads CASSQWSGGEETQYF. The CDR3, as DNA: TGTGCCAGCAGCCAGTGGAGCGGGGGGGAAGAGACCCAGTACTTC.

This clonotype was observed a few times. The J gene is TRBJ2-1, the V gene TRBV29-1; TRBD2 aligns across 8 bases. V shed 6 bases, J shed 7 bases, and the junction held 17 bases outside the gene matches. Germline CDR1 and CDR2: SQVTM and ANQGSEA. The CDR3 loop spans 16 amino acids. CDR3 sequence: CSVGRAGVEWRNEQFF. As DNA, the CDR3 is TGCAGCGTGGGGAGAGCGGGGGTGGAATGGAGGAATGAGCAGTTCTTC.

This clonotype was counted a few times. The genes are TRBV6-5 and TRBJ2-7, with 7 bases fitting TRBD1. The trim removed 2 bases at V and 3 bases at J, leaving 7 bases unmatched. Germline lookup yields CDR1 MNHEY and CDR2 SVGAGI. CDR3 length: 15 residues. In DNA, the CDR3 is TGTGCCAGCAGTTACCAGGGGGAAGCCCGCTACGAGCAGTACTTC. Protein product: CASSYQGEARYEQYF.